The 20 T cell receptor beta chains below come from one sample, sequenced in a study of blood T cell repertoires in COVID-19. The protocol was immunoSEQ multiplex PCR, while the TCRdb copy is restricted to in-frame clones and leaves out a portion. The sample comprises 180,000 or so clones, roughly 86% of which are singletons, and less than 3.5% rests with the top ten. Material for sequencing was peripheral blood. The source is a man in his sixties or seventies with acute or convalescent COVID-19.

The CDR3 bases are TGTGCCAGCAGCCAATCTACAGGGAACACTGAAGCTTTCTTT. Protein product: CASSQSTGNTEAFF. The chain uses TRBV7-9 and TRBJ1-1; perhaps TRBD1 as D (5 bases). The V gene lost 5 bases and the J gene lost 1 base, with 11 bases spanning the gap. The CDR3 runs 14 residues. The V gene's germline CDR1 is SEHNR and CDR2 FQNEAQ (reference sequence).

The J gene is TRBJ1-3, the V gene TRBV29-1, with D perhaps matching TRBD1 (6 bases). This CDR3 has 13 amino acids. Germline V CDR1 and CDR2: SQVTM, ANQGSEA. Trimming took off 5 bases at V and 3 bases at J, with 11 bases between the two ends. The CDR3 DNA reads as TGCAGCGTTATGGGACACAGTGGAAACACCATATATTTT. Translation gives CSVMGHSGNTIYF.

The CDR3 loop reads CASSVGGSSPLHF. CDR3 in DNA: TGTGCCAGCAGCGTAGGAGGGTCTTCACCCCTCCACTTT. The gene calls are TRBV9 and TRBJ1-6, with no clear D. V was cut by 0 bases and J by 9 bases, with 7 bases left in between. The CDR3 length is 13 residues. CDR1 and CDR2 (germline): SGDLS, YYNGEE.

The CDR3: CASSVGRGGSEAFF. In DNA, the CDR3 is TGCGCCAGCAGCGTGGGACGGGGAGGCTCCGAAGCTTTCTTT. The chain uses TRBV5-1 and TRBJ1-1, with D possibly being TRBD1 (5 bases). V dropped 4 bases and J dropped 8 bases, with 18 bases sitting between them. CDR1 and CDR2 (germline): SGHRS, YFSETQ. This CDR3 is built from 14 residues.

The chain combines TRBV28 with TRBJ2-1; the D is unclear. Trimming took off 5 bases at V and 0 bases at J, with 14 bases between the two ends. Germline loops: CDR1 MDHEN, CDR2 SYDVKM. This CDR3 has 16 amino acids. The CDR3 coding sequence is TGTGCCAGCAGTCCCCGCGGATTATTCTCCTACAATGAGCAGTTCTTC. This encodes CASSPRGLFSYNEQFF.

This chain joins TRBV9 and TRBJ2-7; 11 bases align to TRBD2. V trimming: 3 bases; J trimming: 5 bases; junction bases outside the gene matches: 7. From germline, CDR1 is SGDLS and CDR2 YYNGEE. The CDR3 is 15 amino acids. The CDR3 sequence: CASSGLAGGSDEQYF. Written as DNA, the CDR3 is TGTGCCAGCAGCGGGCTAGCGGGAGGATCTGACGAGCAGTACTTC.

To note about this clone: The junction differs from germline at one of its ends, possibly a read error. J is TRBJ2-5 and V is TRBV7-2; TRBD2 matches 15 bases. Germline V gene sequence: CDR1 SGHTA, CDR2 FQGNSA. The CDR3 has 14 residues. The CDR3 sequence: CASSLEGLAGGPDF. CDR3 nucleotide sequence: TGTGCCAGCAGCTTAGAGGGACTAGCGGGGGGCCCGGACTTC.

Only one count was recorded for this clone. The J gene is TRBJ1-1, the V gene TRBV5-1; 9 bases line up with TRBD1. V trimming: 3 bases; J trimming: 5 bases; junction bases outside the gene matches: 8. This CDR3 contains 15 residues. Per the germline V gene, CDR1 is SGHRS and CDR2 is YFSETQ. The CDR3 protein is CASSSGQGGETEAFF. CDR3 in DNA: TGCGCCAGCAGCTCGGGACAGGGAGGAGAAACTGAAGCTTTCTTT. The variable domain in full, with the rest retrieved from reference TRBV5-1 and TRBJ1-1, is KAGVTQTPRYLIKTRGQQVTLSCSPISGHRSVSWYQQTPGQGLQFLFEYFSETQRNKGNFPGRFSGRQFSNSRSEMNVSTLELGDSALYLCASSSGQGGETEAFFGQGTRLTVV.

This clone has a single count. The chain carries TRBV28 and TRBJ2-5; TRBD2 agrees at 9 bases. Germline-derived CDR1 and CDR2 are MDHEN and SYDVKM. The CDR3 covers 15 residues. V was pared by 6 bases and J by 6 bases, with 11 bases of the junction left unmatched. The CDR3 DNA sequence: TGTGCCAGCAGGAGTAGCGGGAGAGTTCTGAAGACCCAGTACTTC. The encoded protein is CASRSSGRVLKTQYF.

This chain joins TRBV2 and TRBJ2-1; 9 nucleotides match TRBD1. The length of the CDR3 is 12 residues. Germline values: CDR1 SNHLY, CDR2 FYNNEI. The V and J ends lost 9 bases and 15 bases, in that order; junction bases with no gene match: 12. Here the CDR3 reads CARTGTGTDRFF. In nucleotides, the CDR3 is TGTGCCAGAACCGGGACAGGGACGGATAGGTTCTTC. The complete variable domain, with remaining parts taken from reference TRBV2 and TRBJ2-1, reads EPEVTQTPSHQVTQMGQEVILRCVPISNHLYFYWYRQILGQKVEFLVSFYNNEISEKSEIFDDQFSVERPDGSNFTLKIRSTKLEDSAMYFCARTGTGTDRFFGPGTRLTVL.

Only one count was recorded for this clone. CDR3 amino acids: CASSGKGELFF. The CDR3 DNA follows: TGTGCCAGTAGCGGGAAGGGGGAGCTGTTTTTT. V and J are TRBV19 and TRBJ2-2, with D possibly being TRBD2 (5 bases). Per germline, CDR1 LNHDA and CDR2 SQIVND (reference sequence). The CDR3 length is 11 residues. Trimming left V 6 bases short and J 8 bases short, with 7 bases between. The full variable domain, rest sourced from reference TRBV19 and TRBJ2-2, is DGGITQSPKYLFRKEGQNVTLSCEQNLNHDAMYWYRQDPGQGLRLIYYSQIVNDFQKGDIAEGYSVSREKKESFPLTVTSAQKNPTAFYLCASSGKGELFFGEGSRLTVL.

A single count supports this clone. The chain employs TRBV10-2 and TRBJ2-3; 10 bases are a match to TRBD2. J gave up 2 bases and V 10 bases, and 9 bases lay outside the gene matches. The length of the CDR3 is 15 residues. Germline CDR1 and CDR2: WSHSY and SAAADI. Written as DNA, the CDR3 is TGCGCCACCCACCCTAGCGGGGGCTCCACAGATACGCAGTATTTT. It codes for CATHPSGGSTDTQYF.

The chain couples TRBV11-2 to TRBJ1-3, with D possibly TRBD1 on 6 matching bases. Germline assignment: CDR1 SGHAT and CDR2 FQNNGV. The CDR3 loop spans 15 amino acids. V gave up 1 base and J gave up 4 bases, with 11 bases separating them. The CDR3 DNA follows: TGTGCCAGCAGCTTAGCCAGGGGAACGGGAAACACCATATATTTT. Protein sequence: CASSLARGTGNTIYF.

The rearrangement uses TRBV27 and TRBJ2-7; 9 nucleotides match TRBD1. The CDR3 consists of 12 residues. Per the germline V gene, CDR1 is MNHEY and CDR2 is SMNVEV (reference sequence). Trimming removed 8 bases from V and 3 bases from J; junction bases left unmatched: 2. The CDR3 loop is CASRTGDYEQYF. DNA for the CDR3: TGTGCCAGCCGGACAGGGGACTACGAGCAGTACTTC.

This sequence joins TRBV30 and TRBJ2-7, with 8 bases lining up with TRBD2. The J segment lost 0 bases and the V segment lost 1 base, leaving 2 bases of the junction unmatched. This CDR3 region has 14 residues. CDR1 is GTSNPN, CDR2 SVGIG, per germline (reference sequence). CDR3 DNA: TGTGCCTGGAGTGGCGGGGGGAGCTCCTACGAGCAGTACTTC. Amino acids: CAWSGGGSSYEQYF.

The chain uses TRBV19 and TRBJ2-7; D is possibly TRBD2 (5 bases). Germline V gives CDR1 LNHDA, CDR2 SQIVND (reference sequence). The V end was cut by 7 bases, the J end by 2 bases, with 15 bases between. This CDR3 has 14 residues. CDR3 DNA sequence: TGTGCCAGTATAATAGGACGGAGGACCTACGAGCAGTACTTC. Its translation: CASIIGRRTYEQYF. Filled out from reference TRBV19 and TRBJ2-7, the complete variable domain reads DGGITQSPKYLFRKEGQNVTLSCEQNLNHDAMYWYRQDPGQGLRLIYYSQIVNDFQKGDIAEGYSVSREKKESFPLTVTSAQKNPTAFYLCASIIGRRTYEQYFGPGTRLTVT.

The CDR3 here is CASSPPNVYEQYF. CDR3 DNA: TGTGCCAGCAGTCCCCCTAATGTATACGAGCAGTACTTC. V and J are TRBV28 and TRBJ2-7, with no clear D. This CDR3 has 13 amino acids. Germline V gene sequence: CDR1 MDHEN, CDR2 SYDVKM. V gave up 5 bases and J gave up 4 bases, with 12 bases separating them.

This rearrangement joins TRBV9 to TRBJ2-7; TRBD2 aligns across 12 bases. Looked up from germline, CDR1 is SGDLS and CDR2 is YYNGEE. The CDR3 has 15 residues. The V and J ends lost 4 bases and 2 bases, in that order; junction bases with no gene match: 4. The CDR3 loop reads CASSSGLAGTYEQYF. Here the CDR3 DNA reads TGTGCCAGCAGCTCAGGACTAGCGGGGACCTACGAGCAGTACTTC.

The chain combines TRBV10-3 with TRBJ1-2; possibly TRBD1 for D (5 bases). Germline CDR1 and CDR2: ENHRY and SYGVKD. The CDR3 is 16 amino acids. Between the trimmed V and J ends, which lost 3 bases and 0 bases, there was a span of 14 bases. The CDR3 DNA is TGTGCCATCAGTGATGCAGACAGTCTTGCTAACTATGGCTACACCTTC. It is translated as CAISDADSLANYGYTF.

This sequence joins TRBV2 and TRBJ2-6; D gene ambiguous. CDR1 is SNHLY, CDR2 FYNNEI, per germline. This CDR3 has 14 amino acids. Trimming took 5 bases from V and 4 from J, leaving 9 bases between them. This CDR3 reads CASSLLWGANVLTF. DNA of the CDR3: TGTGCCAGCAGTTTACTCTGGGGGGCCAACGTCCTGACTTTC.